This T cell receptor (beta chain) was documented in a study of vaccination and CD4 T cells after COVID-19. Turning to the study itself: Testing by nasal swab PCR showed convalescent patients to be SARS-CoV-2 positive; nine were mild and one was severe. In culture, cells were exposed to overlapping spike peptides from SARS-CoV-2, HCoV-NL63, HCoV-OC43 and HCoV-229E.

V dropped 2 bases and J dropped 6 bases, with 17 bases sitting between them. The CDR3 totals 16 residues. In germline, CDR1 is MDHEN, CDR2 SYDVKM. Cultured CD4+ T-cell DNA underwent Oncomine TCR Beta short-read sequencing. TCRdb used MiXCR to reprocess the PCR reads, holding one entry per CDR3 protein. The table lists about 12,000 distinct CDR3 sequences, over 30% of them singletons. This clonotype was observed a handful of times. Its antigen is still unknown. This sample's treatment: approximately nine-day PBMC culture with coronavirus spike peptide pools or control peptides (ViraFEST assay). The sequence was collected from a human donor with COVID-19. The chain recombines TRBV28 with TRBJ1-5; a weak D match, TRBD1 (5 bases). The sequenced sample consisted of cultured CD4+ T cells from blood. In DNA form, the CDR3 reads TGTGCCAGCAGTTTAACCTGGGACGGGTCTCGTCAGCCCCAGCATTTT. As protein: CASSLTWDGSRQPQHF.